This T cell receptor (beta chain) derives from a study of T cells in Graves' hyperthyroidism and ophthalmopathy. Many counts were recorded for this clonotype. Regions amplified from RNA transcripts were the TCR beta CDR3 regions. TCR CDR3 underwent first-round RT-PCR with the HTBI primer set. One entry per CDR3 protein, called by TCRdb with MiXCR from the multiplex PCR reads. Here the sample spans around 380,000 distinct CDR3 sequences, around an eighth being singletons. The CDR3 is made up of 15 amino acids. V was shortened by 6 bases and J by 2 bases, with 17 bases between the two germline ends. This clonotype was obtained from a man aged 25-40 years with Graves' hyperthyroidism that later progressed to Graves' ophthalmopathy. The chain uses TRBV12-3 or TRBV12-4 and TRBJ2-7, with D possibly TRBD1 on 6 matching bases. The specimen sequenced was blood. CDR3 DNA sequence: TGTGCCAGCAGCCGTCCCCAGGGGCCAACCTACGAGCAGTACTTC. This gives the protein CASSRPQGPTYEQYF.